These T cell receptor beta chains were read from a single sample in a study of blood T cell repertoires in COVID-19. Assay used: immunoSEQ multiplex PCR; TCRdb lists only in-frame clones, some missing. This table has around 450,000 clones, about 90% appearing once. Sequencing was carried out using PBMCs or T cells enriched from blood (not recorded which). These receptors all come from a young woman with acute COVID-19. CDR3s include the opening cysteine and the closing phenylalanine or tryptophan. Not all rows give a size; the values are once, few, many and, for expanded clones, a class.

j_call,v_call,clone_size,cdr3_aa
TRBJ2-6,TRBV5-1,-,CASNSGNSGANVLTF
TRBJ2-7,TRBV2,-,CASSADGYEQYF
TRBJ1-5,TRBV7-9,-,CASSLERGNQPQHF
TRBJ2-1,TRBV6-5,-,CASSYRGTSGSNEQFF
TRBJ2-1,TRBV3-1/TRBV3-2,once,CASSQTTSGAYNEQFF
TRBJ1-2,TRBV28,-,CASTWGGNYGYTF
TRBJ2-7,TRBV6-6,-,CASSYLSNYLSEQYF
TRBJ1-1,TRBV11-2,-,CASSLGFRAGDTEAFF
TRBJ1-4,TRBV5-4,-,CASSPRGATNEKLFF
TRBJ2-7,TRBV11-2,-,CASSWRGTYEQYF
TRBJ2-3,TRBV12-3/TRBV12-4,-,CASRLSGDTQYF
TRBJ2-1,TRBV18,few,CASSPSVSGNEQFF
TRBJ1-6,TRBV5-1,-,CASSMGAVSNYNSPLHF
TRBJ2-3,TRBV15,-,CATSSHPRLAGITDTQYF
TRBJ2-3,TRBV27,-,CASSFITSGNTQYF
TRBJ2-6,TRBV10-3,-,CAISELAGVSGANVLTF
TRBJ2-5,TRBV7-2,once,CASSFLAGVDGTQYF
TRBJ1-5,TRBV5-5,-,CASSFMTGTASNQPQHF
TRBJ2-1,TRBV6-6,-,CASSSRQGSYNEQFF
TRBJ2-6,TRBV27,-,CASSLSSGATSGANVLTF